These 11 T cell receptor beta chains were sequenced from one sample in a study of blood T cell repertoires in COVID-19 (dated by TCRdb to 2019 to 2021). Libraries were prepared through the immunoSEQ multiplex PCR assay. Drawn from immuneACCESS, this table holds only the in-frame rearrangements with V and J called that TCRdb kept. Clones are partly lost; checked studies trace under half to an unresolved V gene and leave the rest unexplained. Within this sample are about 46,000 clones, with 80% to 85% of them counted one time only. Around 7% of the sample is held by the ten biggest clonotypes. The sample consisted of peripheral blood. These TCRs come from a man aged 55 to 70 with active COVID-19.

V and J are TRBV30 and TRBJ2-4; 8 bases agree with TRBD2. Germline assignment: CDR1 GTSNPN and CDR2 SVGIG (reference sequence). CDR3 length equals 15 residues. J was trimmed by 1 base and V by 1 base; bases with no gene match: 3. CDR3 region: CAWSDGGAAKNIQYF. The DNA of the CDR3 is TGTGCCTGGAGTGACGGGGGGGCGGCCAAAAACATTCAGTACTTC. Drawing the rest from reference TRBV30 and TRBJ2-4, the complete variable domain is SQTIHQWPATLVQPVGSPLSLECTVEGTSNPNLYWYRQAAGRGLQLLFYSVGIGQISSEVPQNLSASRPQDRQFILSSKKLLLSDSGFYLCAWSDGGAAKNIQYFGAGTRLSVL.

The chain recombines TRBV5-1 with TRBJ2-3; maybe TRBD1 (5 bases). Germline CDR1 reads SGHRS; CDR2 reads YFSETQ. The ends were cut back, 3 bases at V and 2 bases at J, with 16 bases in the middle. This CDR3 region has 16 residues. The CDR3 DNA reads TGCGCCAGCAGCTCCGGGTCCGTGGGGCTCACAGATACGCAGTATTTT. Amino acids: CASSSGSVGLTDTQYF.

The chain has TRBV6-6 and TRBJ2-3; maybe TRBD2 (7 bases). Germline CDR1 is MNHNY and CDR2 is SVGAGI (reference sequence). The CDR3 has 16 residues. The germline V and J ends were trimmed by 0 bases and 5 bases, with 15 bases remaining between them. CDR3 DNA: TGTGCCAGCAGTTACTCGGGTGGGGGGGCCGTAGATACGCAGTATTTT. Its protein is CASSYSGGGAVDTQYF.

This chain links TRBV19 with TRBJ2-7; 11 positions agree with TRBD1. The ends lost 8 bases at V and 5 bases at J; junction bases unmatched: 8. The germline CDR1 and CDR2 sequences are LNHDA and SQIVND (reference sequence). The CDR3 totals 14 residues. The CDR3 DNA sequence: TGTGCCAGTGAAAGGACAGGGGGCGCGGACGAGCAGTACTTC. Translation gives CASERTGGADEQYF.

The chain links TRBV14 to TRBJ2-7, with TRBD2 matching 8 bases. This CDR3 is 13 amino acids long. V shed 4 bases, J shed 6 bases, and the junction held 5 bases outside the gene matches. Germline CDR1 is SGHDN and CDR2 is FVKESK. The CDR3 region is CASSLAGGSEQYF. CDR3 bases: TGTGCCAGCAGCCTGGCGGGAGGCAGCGAGCAGTACTTC.

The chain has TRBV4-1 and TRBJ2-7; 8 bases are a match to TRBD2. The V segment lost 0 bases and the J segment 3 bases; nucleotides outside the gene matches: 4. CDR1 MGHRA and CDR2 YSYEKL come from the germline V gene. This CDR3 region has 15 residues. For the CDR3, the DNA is TGCGCCAGCAGCCAAGATGCTAGCGGGTACTACGAGCAGTACTTC. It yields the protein CASSQDASGYYEQYF.

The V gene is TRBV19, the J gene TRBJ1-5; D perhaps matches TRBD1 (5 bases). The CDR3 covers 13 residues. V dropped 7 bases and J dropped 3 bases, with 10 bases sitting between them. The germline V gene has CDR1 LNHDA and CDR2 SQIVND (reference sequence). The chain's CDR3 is CASTRQNNQPQHF. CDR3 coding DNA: TGTGCCAGTACAAGACAGAACAATCAGCCCCAGCATTTT.

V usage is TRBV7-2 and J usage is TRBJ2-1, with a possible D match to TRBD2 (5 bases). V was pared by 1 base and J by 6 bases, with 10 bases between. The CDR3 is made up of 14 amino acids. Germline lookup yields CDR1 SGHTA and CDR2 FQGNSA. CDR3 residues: CASSLELVFNEQFF. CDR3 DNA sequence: TGTGCCAGCAGCTTAGAACTAGTTTTCAATGAGCAGTTCTTC.

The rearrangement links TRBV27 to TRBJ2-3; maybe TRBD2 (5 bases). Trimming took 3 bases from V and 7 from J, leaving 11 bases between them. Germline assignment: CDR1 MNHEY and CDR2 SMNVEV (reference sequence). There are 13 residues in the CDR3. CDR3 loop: CASSFPGSNTQYF. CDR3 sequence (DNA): TGTGCCAGCAGTTTTCCGGGGTCGAATACGCAGTATTTT.

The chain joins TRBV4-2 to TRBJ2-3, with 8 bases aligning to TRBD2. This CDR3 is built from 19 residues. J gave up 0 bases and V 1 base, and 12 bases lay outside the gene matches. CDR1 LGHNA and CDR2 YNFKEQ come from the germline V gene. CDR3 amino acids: CASSQVSAGGGFSTDTQYF. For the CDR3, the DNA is TGTGCCAGCAGCCAAGTGTCCGCGGGGGGCGGGTTTAGCACAGATACGCAGTATTTT.

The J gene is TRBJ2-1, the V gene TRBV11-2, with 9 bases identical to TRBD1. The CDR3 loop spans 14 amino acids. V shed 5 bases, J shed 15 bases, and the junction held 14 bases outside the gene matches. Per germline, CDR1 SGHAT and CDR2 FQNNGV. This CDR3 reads CASSPGTGRGGAFF. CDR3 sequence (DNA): TGTGCCAGCAGCCCCGGGACAGGGCGAGGGGGGGCGTTCTTC.